These T cell receptor beta chains were read from a single sample in a study of blood T cell repertoires in COVID-19. Sequencing used immunoSEQ multiplex PCR; TCRdb keeps in-frame clones, though not all of them. The repertoire holds about 210,000 clones, with about nine tenths as singletons. The sample was PBMCs or T cells enriched from blood (not recorded which). The receptor source for this set is a man in his thirties or forties in a cohort exposed to, infected with or recovered from COVID-19 (not recorded which). The CDR3 runs from the conserved cysteine through the conserved F or W. Each record gives: clone size, V gene, CDR3 length, J gene, D gene, CDR3 DNA, CDR3 protein. The D gene is left open where the match is weak. Some rows have no size entry. The others give once, few or many, or a class for an expanded clone.

abundance: .; v_gene: TRBV2; len: 15; j_gene: TRBJ2-1; d_gene: .; CDR3nt: TGTGCCAGCAAACACCAGACAGGCTCCTACAATGAGCAGTTCTTC; CDR3aa: CASKHQTGSYNEQFF
abundance: .; v_gene: TRBV24-1; len: 15; j_gene: TRBJ2-1; d_gene: TRBD2; CDR3nt: TGTGCCACCATGGGCGGCGGGAGGATCTCCGATGAGCAGTTCTTC; CDR3aa: CATMGGGRISDEQFF
abundance: .; v_gene: TRBV5-1; len: 15; j_gene: TRBJ1-1; d_gene: TRBD1; CDR3nt: TGCGCCAGCAGCGAACAGACAGGGGGGAACACTGAAGCTTTCTTT; CDR3aa: CASSEQTGGNTEAFF
abundance: few; v_gene: TRBV10-3; len: 14; j_gene: TRBJ2-7; d_gene: TRBD1; CDR3nt: TGTGCCGCAAGGCCGGCGACAGGGCGGAACGAGCAGTACTTC; CDR3aa: CAARPATGRNEQYF
abundance: .; v_gene: TRBV7-9; len: 14; j_gene: TRBJ1-1; d_gene: .; CDR3nt: TGTGCCAGCAGCTCTGTCAGGGCCTCCACTGAAGCTTTCTTT; CDR3aa: CASSSVRASTEAFF
abundance: .; v_gene: TRBV16; len: 14; j_gene: TRBJ1-5; d_gene: TRBD1; CDR3nt: TGTGCCAGCAGCCAATCGCCAGGGGGTGTAGCCCAGCATTTT; CDR3aa: CASSQSPGGVAQHF
abundance: .; v_gene: TRBV25-1; len: 12; j_gene: TRBJ1-1; d_gene: TRBD1; CDR3nt: TGTGCCACCCAGGGGGCTAGGACTGAAGCTTTCTTT; CDR3aa: CATQGARTEAFF
abundance: .; v_gene: TRBV7-2; len: 18; j_gene: TRBJ2-3; d_gene: .; CDR3nt: TGTGCCAGCAGCTTAGTAAGACAGTTTTTATACAGCACAGATACGCAGTATTTT; CDR3aa: CASSLVRQFLYSTDTQYF
abundance: .; v_gene: TRBV21-1; len: 13; j_gene: TRBJ2-7; d_gene: .; CDR3nt: TGTGCCAGCAGTTTCAAAGCGTGGAGGGAGCAGTACTTC; CDR3aa: CASSFKAWREQYF
abundance: .; v_gene: TRBV19; len: 15; j_gene: TRBJ2-1; d_gene: TRBD1; CDR3nt: TGTGCCAGTAGCACCGGGACAGGATCCTACAATGAGCAGTTCTTC; CDR3aa: CASSTGTGSYNEQFF
abundance: .; v_gene: TRBV27; len: 13; j_gene: TRBJ2-7; d_gene: .; CDR3nt: TGTGCCAGCAGTTTATCTCCCATAAACGGGCAGTACTTC; CDR3aa: CASSLSPINGQYF
abundance: .; v_gene: TRBV7-9; len: 15; j_gene: TRBJ2-6; d_gene: .; CDR3nt: TGTGCCAGCAGTAGTGACTTTCCTGGGGCCAACGTCCTGACTTTC; CDR3aa: CASSSDFPGANVLTF
abundance: once; v_gene: TRBV3-1/TRBV3-2; len: 17; j_gene: TRBJ2-7; d_gene: TRBD2; CDR3nt: TGTGCCAGCAGCCAAGCGGGGCTAGCGGGAGGGAACTACGAGCAGTACTTC; CDR3aa: CASSQAGLAGGNYEQYF
abundance: .; v_gene: TRBV20-1; len: 14; j_gene: TRBJ2-1; d_gene: TRBD2; CDR3nt: TGCAGTGCCAGTGGAGCGGGAGAGATCGATGAGCAGTTCTTC; CDR3aa: CSASGAGEIDEQFF
abundance: .; v_gene: TRBV4-1; len: 14; j_gene: TRBJ2-5; d_gene: .; CDR3nt: TGCGCCAGCAGCCAAGCTTCAGGACAAGAGACCCAGTACTTC; CDR3aa: CASSQASGQETQYF
abundance: .; v_gene: TRBV7-2; len: 15; j_gene: TRBJ1-6; d_gene: TRBD1; CDR3nt: TGTGCCAGCAGCCTCGGACAGGTGAATAATTCACCCCTCCACTTT; CDR3aa: CASSLGQVNNSPLHF